One sample yielded the 22 T cell receptor beta chains listed below, sequenced in a study of regulatory dendritic cells for organ transplantation. TCRdb's copy holds only in-frame clones and misses some; the assay was immunoSEQ multiplex PCR. The sample consists of 25,000 to 30,000 clones, under 90% of them appearing once. Material: naive CD8+ T cells from blood. As for subset: CD45RA+ naive T cells. The receptors derive from a human donor in good health.

The V gene is TRBV19, the J gene TRBJ1-1; D perhaps matches TRBD1 (6 bases). The CDR3 is 14 amino acids. Germline V gene sequence: CDR1 LNHDA, CDR2 SQIVND (reference sequence). Trimming cost V 9 bases and J 3 bases, with 17 bases left between them. The CDR3 sequence is CASAWGGADTEAFF. The CDR3, as DNA: TGTGCCAGCGCCTGGGGGGGGGCAGACACTGAAGCTTTCTTT.

The chain recombines TRBV5-1 with TRBJ1-2, with D perhaps matching TRBD1 (6 bases). CDR1 and CDR2 from the germline V gene are SGHRS and YFSETQ. V dropped 0 bases and J dropped 6 bases, with 15 bases sitting between them. The length of the CDR3 is 15 residues. Here the CDR3 DNA reads TGCGCCAGCAGCTTGGACATTTCAGGGGCCGATGGCTACACCTTC. The encoded protein is CASSLDISGADGYTF.

CDR3 sequence (DNA): TGTGCCAGCAGTCAGGTGGGCACAGATACGCAGTATTTT. This codes for CASSQVGTDTQYF. The chain carries TRBV6-5 and TRBJ2-3; D remains unclear. The CDR3 is made up of 13 amino acids. CDR1 is MNHEY, CDR2 SVGAGI, per germline. Trimming left V 5 bases short and J 1 base short, with 7 bases between.

The CDR3 DNA sequence: TGTGCCAGCAGCTTAGGGGGTGGATCACCCCTCCACTTT. It codes for CASSLGGGSPLHF. The rearrangement joins TRBV5-4 to TRBJ1-6, with D maybe TRBD1 (6 bases). The CDR3 covers 13 residues. The ends were cut back, 2 bases at V and 10 bases at J, with 10 bases in the middle. CDR1 and CDR2 from the germline V gene are SGHNT and YYREEE (reference sequence). The full variable domain, completed using reference TRBV5-4 and TRBJ1-6, is ETGVTQSPTHLIKTRGQQVTLRCSSQSGHNTVSWYQQALGQGPQFIFQYYREEENGRGNFPPRFSGLQFPNYSSELNVNALELDDSALYLCASSLGGGSPLHFGNGTRLTVT.

The genes are TRBV19 and TRBJ1-1, with a weak D call TRBD1 (5 bases). The CDR3 spans 18 residues. The V gene lost 0 bases and the J gene lost 0 bases, with 17 bases spanning the gap. Germline V gives CDR1 LNHDA, CDR2 SQIVND (reference sequence). Here the CDR3 reads CASSIDPPRQSMNTEAFF. DNA of the CDR3: TGTGCCAGTAGTATAGACCCTCCCAGACAGAGCATGAACACTGAAGCTTTCTTT.

The chain links TRBV23-1 to TRBJ2-2; possible D gene TRBD1, 6 bases. TRBV23-1 is treated as an ORF (open reading frame) with a function not yet certain. V was cut by 0 bases and J by 2 bases, with 28 bases left in between. The CDR3 extends over 22 amino acids. CDR3 in amino acids: CASSQSKVSAAGDFTNTGELFF. Written as DNA, the CDR3 is TGCGCCAGCAGTCAATCGAAGGTAAGCGCCGCAGGGGATTTTACCAACACCGGGGAGCTGTTTTTT.

J is TRBJ1-1 and V is TRBV7-6, with 7 bases matching TRBD1. CDR1 is SGHVS and CDR2 is FNYEAQ in the germline V gene. V was clipped by 5 bases and J by 4 bases; unmatched bases: 10. This CDR3 contains 15 residues. Written as DNA, the CDR3 is TGTGCCAGCAGCCCACGTAGGGGGCTGGGCACTGAAGCTTTCTTT. It is translated as CASSPRRGLGTEAFF.

CDR3 protein: CSASRAYGYTF. DNA of the CDR3: TGCAGTGCTAGCAGGGCTTACGGCTACACCTTC. The chain combines TRBV20-1 with TRBJ1-2; possibly TRBD1 for D (5 bases). Germline lookup yields CDR1 DFQATT and CDR2 SNEGSKA (reference sequence). The CDR3 runs to 11 residues. Trimming cost V 3 bases and J 8 bases, with 10 bases left between them.

The chain links TRBV7-7 to TRBJ2-3; 8 bases are shared with TRBD1. This CDR3 has 16 residues. Trimming removed 4 bases from V and 0 bases from J; junction bases left unmatched: 6. Germline assignment: CDR1 SSHAT and CDR2 FNYEAQ (reference sequence). The CDR3 sequence: CASSYGTGPSTDTQYF. The CDR3 DNA follows: TGTGCCAGCAGCTACGGGACAGGACCTAGCACAGATACGCAGTATTTT.

The CDR3 loop is CASSPGGMGYEQYF. The CDR3 DNA follows: TGTGCCTCCTCCCCTGGGGGGATGGGGTACGAGCAGTACTTC. This chain uses TRBV19 with TRBJ2-7; tentatively, D is TRBD2 (6 bases). Germline CDR1 is LNHDA and CDR2 is SQIVND (reference sequence). CDR3 size: 14 residues. Trimming removed 11 bases at V and 4 bases at J, with 21 bases between.

The genes are TRBV13 and TRBJ1-1, with D uncertain. CDR1 and CDR2 (germline): PRHDT, FYEKMQ (reference sequence). The CDR3 contains 12 residues. The V end was cut by 5 bases, the J end by 1 base, with 5 bases between. The CDR3 DNA reads TGTGCCAGCAGCGAGGGGAACACTGAAGCTTTCTTT. Amino acid sequence: CASSEGNTEAFF.

The V gene is TRBV7-2, the J gene TRBJ2-4; the D is unclear. From germline, CDR1 is SGHTA and CDR2 FQGNSA. This CDR3 comprises 15 residues. Deletions cut 0 bases from V and 3 bases from J, with 9 bases between. CDR3 sequence: CASSLATFSKNIQYF. In DNA, the CDR3 is TGTGCCAGCAGCTTAGCAACCTTTAGCAAAAACATTCAGTACTTC.

The chain joins TRBV4-1 to TRBJ2-6; D unresolved. The CDR3 is 17 amino acids. Germline V gives CDR1 MGHRA, CDR2 YSYEKL. V was shortened by 8 bases and J by 0 bases, with 17 bases between the two germline ends. The CDR3 bases are TGCGCCAGCTTACCAGGAAGCTCGACCTCTGGGGCCAACGTCCTGACTTTC. Translated: CASLPGSSTSGANVLTF.

In its sample, this clone was seen a few times. The chain couples TRBV13 to TRBJ2-1; TRBD1 aligns across 9 bases. Germline values: CDR1 PRHDT, CDR2 FYEKMQ (reference sequence). V lost 4 bases, J lost 3 bases, and 4 bases stayed unmatched. This CDR3 is 15 amino acids long. DNA of the CDR3: TGTGCCAGCAGCTCCGGGACAGGGATCTACAATGAGCAGTTCTTC. It is translated as CASSSGTGIYNEQFF.

This sequence joins TRBV9 and TRBJ2-7, with a tentative D call TRBD1 (5 bases). Germline V gives CDR1 SGDLS, CDR2 YYNGEE. The V end lost 4 bases, the J end lost 5 bases, and 19 bases lay between the germline ends. This CDR3 has 15 amino acids. DNA of the CDR3: TGTGCCAGCAGCAAAACAGGCACAGGTCCGCACGAGCAGTACTTC. Translating gives CASSKTGTGPHEQYF.

The chain couples TRBV5-4 to TRBJ2-3; 7 bases are a match to TRBD2. CDR3 length equals 15 residues. Germline CDR1 SGHNT, CDR2 YYREEE (reference sequence). V was pared by 3 bases and J by 2 bases, with 6 bases of the junction left unmatched. CDR3 nucleotide sequence: TGTGCCAGCAGCTCCAGGGAGGGTTCCACAGATACGCAGTATTTT. This sequence encodes CASSSREGSTDTQYF.

This chain connects TRBV7-2 to TRBJ2-1; tentative D call: TRBD2 (7 bases). The CDR3 is 16 amino acids. Trimming removed 3 bases at V and 7 bases at J, with 19 bases between. Germline V lookup: CDR1 SGHTA, CDR2 FQGNSA. CDR3 region: CASSFFGGGSLNEQFF. In DNA form, the CDR3 reads TGTGCCAGCAGCTTCTTTGGGGGGGGCTCCCTGAATGAGCAGTTCTTC.

This chain links TRBV5-6 with TRBJ2-3; D is perhaps TRBD2 (6 bases). Germline-derived CDR1 and CDR2 are SGHDT and YYEEEE. The CDR3 has 15 residues. Between the trimmed V and J ends, which lost 0 bases and 1 base, there was a span of 9 bases. The CDR3 here is CASSLAGGGTDTQYF. The CDR3 DNA follows: TGTGCCAGCAGCTTGGCCGGCGGGGGCACAGATACGCAGTATTTT. The complete variable domain, with remaining parts taken from reference TRBV5-6 and TRBJ2-3, reads DAGVTQSPTHLIKTRGQQVTLRCSPKSGHDTVSWYQQALGQGPQFIFQYYEEEERQRGNFPDRFSGHQFPNYSSELNVNALLLGDSALYLCASSLAGGGTDTQYFGPGTRLTVL.

The CDR3 protein is CASSYSTGQISYEQYF. DNA for the CDR3: TGTGCCAGCAGTTACTCGACAGGACAGATCTCCTACGAGCAGTACTTC. The genes are TRBV6-5 and TRBJ2-7, with D possibly being TRBD1 (6 bases). The CDR3 length is 16 residues. Germline lookup yields CDR1 MNHEY and CDR2 SVGAGI. V lost 0 bases and J lost 0, with 12 bases in between.

The chain uses TRBV5-1 and TRBJ2-7, with D perhaps matching TRBD1 (6 bases). V was shortened by 0 bases and J by 6 bases, with 13 bases between the two germline ends. Germline V gene data show CDR1 as SGHRS and CDR2 as YFSETQ. The length of the CDR3 is 14 residues. CDR3 in amino acids: CASSLDRVEGEQYF. The CDR3 coding sequence is TGCGCCAGCAGCTTGGACAGGGTAGAAGGCGAGCAGTACTTC.

The V call is TRBV13, the J call TRBJ1-1; 10 nucleotides agree with TRBD1. The CDR3 is 15 amino acids. The V and J ends lost 5 bases and 4 bases, in that order; junction bases with no gene match: 7. The germline V gene encodes CDR1 PRHDT and CDR2 FYEKMQ (reference sequence). CDR3: CASSQDRGLGTEAFF. The CDR3 DNA reads as TGTGCCAGCAGCCAAGACAGGGGGCTCGGCACTGAAGCTTTCTTT.

Written as DNA, the CDR3 is TGTGCCAGCAGTGGGGGGACTAGGCTTTTCGGGGAGCTGTTTTTT. Amino acids: CASSGGTRLFGELFF. This rearrangement joins TRBV6-1 to TRBJ2-2; TRBD2 aligns across 8 bases. This CDR3 region has 15 residues. Unmatched junction bases numbered 8, after V lost 4 bases and J lost 7 bases. Germline lookup yields CDR1 MNHNS and CDR2 SASEGT.